The following is a TCR beta chain sequence with its context. Its antigen is unidentified. It was with 60 Vbeta and 13 Jbeta primers that the PCR ran. Profiled with immunoSEQ multiplex PCR; TCRdb holds only in-frame clones, not every one. The table has 36,000 or so clones, roughly 82% seen once. The sample originates from a study of cytomegalovirus exposure and HLA in healthy donors. Study-wide results and limits: For TCR beta chains, V- and J-gene trimming was later linked to a missense DCLRE1C variant. In vitro, three CMV-associated chains proved specific for CMV antigens.

The V and J ends lost 2 bases and 14 bases respectively, with 15 bases between them. CDR1 is GTSNPN, CDR2 SVGIG, per germline (reference sequence). The CDR3 spans 11 residues. Unrecorded immune exposures were likely, despite nominal health at sampling. V gene TRBV30 combines with J gene TRBJ1-2; no definite D call. Sequences were obtained from PBMCs. The TCR comes from a woman aged 18-30 years in good health and CMV-seronegative. The CDR3 here is CAWSPLPLSTF. The CDR3 DNA sequence: TGTGCCTGGAGTCCCCTCCCCCTTTCTACCTTC.